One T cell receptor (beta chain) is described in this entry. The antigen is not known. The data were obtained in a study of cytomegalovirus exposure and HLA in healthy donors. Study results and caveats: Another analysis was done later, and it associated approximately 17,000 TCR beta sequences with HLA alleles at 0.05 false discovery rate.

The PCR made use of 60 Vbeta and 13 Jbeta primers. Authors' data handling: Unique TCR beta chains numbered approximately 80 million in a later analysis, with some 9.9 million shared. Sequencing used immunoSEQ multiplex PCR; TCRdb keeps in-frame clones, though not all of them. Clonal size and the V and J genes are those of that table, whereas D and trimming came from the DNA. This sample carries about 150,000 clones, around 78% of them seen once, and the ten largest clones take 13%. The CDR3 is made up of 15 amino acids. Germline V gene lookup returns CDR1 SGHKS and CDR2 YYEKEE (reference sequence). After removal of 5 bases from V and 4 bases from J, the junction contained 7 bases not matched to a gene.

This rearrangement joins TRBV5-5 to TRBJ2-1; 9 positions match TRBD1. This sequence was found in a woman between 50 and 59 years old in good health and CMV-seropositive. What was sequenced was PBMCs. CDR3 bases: TGTGCCAGCAGGGGGGGGACAGGGCCTTACAATGAGCAGTTCTTC. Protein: CASRGGTGPYNEQFF.